This T cell receptor beta chain was recorded in a study of response to subunit inactivated influenza vaccine. Using its own MiXCR run on the RT-PCR reads, TCRdb lists one record per CDR3 protein. Counted here are hundreds of thousands of distinct CDR3 sequences, approximately 14% occurring once; the ten biggest clones make up more than 9%. The germline gives CDR1 SGHRS, CDR2 YFSETQ. V was shortened by 7 bases and J by 1 base, with 11 bases between the two germline ends. The CDR3 extends over 14 amino acids. The chain combines TRBV5-1 with TRBJ2-2, with D perhaps TRBD1 (6 bases). The TCR sequence derives from a man in his fifties who received an inactivated influenza vaccine. The sequencing here drew on PBMCs from blood, taken roughly 12 days after vaccination. CDR3: CASSTGQNTGELFF. CDR3 bases: TGCGCCAGCTCGACGGGACAGAACACCGGGGAGCTGTTTTTT.